This T cell receptor (beta chain) was recovered during a study of T cell changes during pregnancy in multiple sclerosis. Only in-frame clones appear in the TCRdb table, and some are missing; sequencing was by immunoSEQ multiplex PCR. The table shows around 66,000 clones, with 91% occurring only once. J lost 4 bases, V lost 0 bases, and 3 bases had no gene match. The CDR3 runs 16 residues. The germline gives CDR1 ENHRY, CDR2 SYGVKD. This receptor was obtained from a female donor in good health, enrolled as a control in a pregnancy study. This chain uses TRBV10-3 with TRBJ1-2; TRBD1 agrees at 12 bases. The source was peripheral blood, collected after pregnancy. DNA for the CDR3: TGTGCCATCAGTGAGTCAGGGACAGGGGGCTTCTATGGCTACACCTTC. Encoded protein: CAISESGTGGFYGYTF.